This T cell receptor (beta chain) was captured in a study of blood T cells in healthy people across ages. Study-level points and caveats: Long-lived and aged donors differed, with more naive CD4+ cells and higher diversity in the long-lived. No conclusive comparison of naive versus antigen-experienced cells was possible with unsorted PBMCs.

V gave up 1 base and J gave up 8 bases, with 18 bases separating them. This CDR3 is 16 amino acids long. CDR1 and CDR2 (germline): LGHDT, YNNKEL (reference sequence). Sample-barcoded 5' priming and a J-beta primer mix drove a second PCR of roughly 7 to 11 cycles. Tagging of each cDNA molecule was performed by a template-switch adaptor with 12 random nucleotides. Using its own MiXCR run on the 5' RACE reads, TCRdb lists one record per CDR3 protein. The table includes some 1.7 million distinct CDR3 sequences, over 25% detected once. Regarding this clonotype: Its antigen is not identified.

The rearrangement joins TRBV3-1 to TRBJ2-4; perhaps D is TRBD1 or TRBD2 (5 bases each). The sequence derives from a woman in her thirties in good health. Sequencing was done on a sample of blood. The CDR3 coding sequence is TGTGCCAGCAGCCAAGCTAGACCATGGGGGTGGGACATTCAGTACTTC. Translated: CASSQARPWGWDIQYF.